This is a list of T cell receptor beta chains from one sample in a study of T cell repertoires in cytomegalovirus infection. What these receptors recognize is not known. TCRdb called the reads again in MiXCR, with one record for every CDR3 protein. This table holds a few hundred thousand distinct CDR3 sequences, under 45% found once. Here the sequenced sample was cultured PBMCs, taken from culture after CMV antigen stimulation. All receptors come from a human donor in good health (CMV status not recorded). Some clones in this sample may be carry-over from other donors' samples. Each CDR3 is given with its conserved first and last residue. Each record gives: V gene, J gene, CDR3 length, CDR3 protein.

>TRBV7-8|TRBJ2-5|16
CASTLPRTGGQETQYF
>TRBV10-3|TRBJ2-5|20
CANLSGAGLYHQNIQETQYF
>TRBV19|TRBJ1-2|14
CASSTGQTPYGYTF
>TRBV11-2|TRBJ2-7|13
CASSWTGPNEQYF
>TRBV7-2|TRBJ1-5|15
CASSSGTRSNQPQHF
>TRBV14|TRBJ2-1|18
CASSQRASGSFGSFRQFF
>TRBV27|TRBJ2-1|16
CASSPLSGGAYNEQFF
>TRBV27|TRBJ2-5|15
CASSKRDRGEETQYF
>TRBV12-5|TRBJ1-1|11
CASGLGVVAFF
>TRBV5-1|TRBJ1-1|13
CASSLHTNTEAFF
>TRBV11-2|TRBJ1-4|11
CASSLLRDISF
>TRBV20-1|TRBJ2-3|16
CSASGLDGLSTDTQYF
>TRBV7-2|TRBJ2-7|14
CASSRPASSYEQYF
>TRBV5-4|TRBJ1-1|16
CASSSDKGRTDLEAFF
>TRBV5-6|TRBJ1-6|12
CASTLFNSPLHF
>TRBV7-8|TRBJ1-2|15
CASSPTTGAPYGYTF
>TRBV12-5|TRBJ2-5|14
CASGLGTAEETQYF
>TRBV27|TRBJ1-5|14
CASGGSLNNQPQHF
>TRBV6-5|TRBJ2-1|14
CASRIEGGVDEQFF
>TRBV5-6|TRBJ2-7|12
CASRLGTQMQYF
>TRBV7-2|TRBJ1-4|14
CASSLRGPSEKLFF
>TRBV6-2/TRBV6-3|TRBJ2-5|13
CASSYLQKETQYF
>TRBV25-1|TRBJ2-7|15
CASSDLRALSYEQYF
>TRBV7-2|TRBJ2-3|18
CASSHGLAGGRYTDTQYF
>TRBV7-2|TRBJ2-1|16
CASSFRGSGGFYEQFF
>TRBV19|TRBJ2-2|17
CATSPWQGAFGTGELFF
>TRBV7-8|TRBJ2-7|17
CASSRARGQGAIYEQYF
>TRBV5-6|TRBJ2-1|16
CASSLASTGFHNEQFF
>TRBV11-1|TRBJ2-2|17
CASSPRDRALNTGELFF
>TRBV9|TRBJ2-1|17
CASSVEPRDPGPTEQFF
>TRBV28|TRBJ1-1|14
CASSSGTRLAEAFF
>TRBV7-8|TRBJ2-7|14
CASSLQAGADEQYF
>TRBV4-3|TRBJ2-7|14
CASSPGAGVTEQYF
>TRBV20-1|TRBJ2-7|14
CSAAPGQGYEGQYF
>TRBV7-2|TRBJ2-4|16
CASSSRQFSAKNIQYF
>TRBV7-2|TRBJ2-7|13
CASSLNLGYEQYF
>TRBV7-9|TRBJ2-3|16
CASSRSRMSSTDTQYF
>TRBV12-3/TRBV12-4|TRBJ1-3|13
CASSPLGSDTIYF
>TRBV20-1|TRBJ2-7|13
CSAKGLVLNRQYF
>TRBV7-2|TRBJ2-1|13
CASSLGASGQQFF
>TRBV12-3/TRBV12-4|TRBJ1-2|16
CASSSREGLANYGYTF
>TRBV12-3/TRBV12-4|TRBJ2-1|16
CASSFGKLAGADEQFF
>TRBV12-3/TRBV12-4|TRBJ2-1|18
CASSLVLAGGSTGNEQFF
>TRBV19|TRBJ1-5|17
CASSSSPRGTSNQPQHF
>TRBV5-4|TRBJ2-5|15
CASSSGRTTWETQYF
>TRBV7-2|TRBJ2-1|21
CASRHRAGTSAGMGSYNEQFF
>TRBV7-6|TRBJ2-1|16
CASSLGRTSGRGEQFF
>TRBV7-2|TRBJ1-2|14
CASSLGVRRPARNF
>TRBV27|TRBJ2-2|15
CASAQGGRDTGELFF
>TRBV7-2|TRBJ1-1|14
CASSLNQGNTEAFF
>TRBV5-1|TRBJ2-1|13
CASSLNAHNEQFF
>TRBV27|TRBJ1-1|16
CASSVLRGRLHTEAFF
>TRBV7-6|TRBJ2-1|18
CASSLVPAGGVGNNEQFF
>TRBV6-5|TRBJ1-6|15
CASREGGRRISPLHF
>TRBV7-9|TRBJ2-3|16
CASSLVEREVPDTQYF
>TRBV5-6|TRBJ2-7|15
CASAAGLAGAYEQYF
>TRBV12-3/TRBV12-4|TRBJ1-2|16
CASSPLNYRANYGYTF
>TRBV7-9|TRBJ2-3|15
CASSAREGLKDTQYF
>TRBV5-5|TRBJ2-7|14
CASTGQGGLHEQYF
>TRBV7-2|TRBJ2-3|15
CASSLLGQGADTQYF